The table lists the clone carrying this TCR beta chain with a count of one. Clones were sequenced by immunoSEQ multiplex PCR, and TCRdb holds only the in-frame ones, with some missing. The sample yields 250,000 to 400,000 clones, 88% seen once. CDR3 length: 20 residues. Germline CDR1 SGDLS, CDR2 YYNGEE. V was trimmed by 4 bases and J by 0 bases, leaving 26 bases between them. The sample is drawn from a study of cytomegalovirus exposure and HLA in healthy donors. The gene calls are TRBV9 and TRBJ1-5, with D maybe TRBD1 (5 bases). The receptor's source is a man younger than 40 in good health and CMV-seronegative. Sequencing was done on a sample of PBMCs. The CDR3 nucleotides are TGTGCCAGCAGCCTCCAGCGGTCGGGTGGGGGGAAATATAGCAATCAGCCCCAGCATTTT. Translation gives CASSLQRSGGGKYSNQPQHF.